The 17 T cell receptor beta chains reported below all come from one sample, sequenced in a study of CXCR3-negative and CXCR3-positive naive CD8 T cells. Study observations and caveats: Higher TRB CDR3 hydrophobicity marked CXCR3-positive naive cells relative to CXCR3-negative naive cells.

UMI-tagged TRB cDNA libraries were built via 5' RACE. One entry per CDR3 protein, without DNA, is what TCRdb gives after re-calling the 5' RACE reads. This sample's table reports about 98,000 distinct CDR3 sequences. For these TCRs, the target antigens are not known. The sequenced sample was naive CXCR3+ CD8+ T cells from blood. The sample's subset: CD45RO-CCR7+CD27+CD95- naive CD8+ T cells expressing CXCR3 (TNR3+). The receptors stem from a human donor in good health. Some clones in this sample may be carry-over from other donors' samples.

The rearrangement links TRBV12-3 or TRBV12-4 to TRBJ1-1. CDR3 length equals 11 residues. The CDR3 loop reads CASRRNTEAFF.

This chain joins TRBV12-3 or TRBV12-4 and TRBJ2-2. CDR3 length equals 16 residues. CDR3 residues: CASSLEDKANTGELFF.

The rearrangement joins TRBV20-1 to TRBJ2-2. CDR1 is DFQATT and CDR2 is SNEGSKA in the germline V gene (reference sequence). The CDR3 covers 13 residues. CDR3 in amino acids: CSARDQTFGELFF.

The chain recombines TRBV6-4 with TRBJ2-7; lacking DNA, the TRBD1 call made by TCRdb goes unchecked. In germline, CDR1 is MRHNA, CDR2 SNTAGT. CDR3 length equals 18 residues. CDR3 residues: CASSDSGPGERIFYEQYF.

The chain carries TRBV9 and TRBJ1-3; TCRdb proposes TRBD1, but this gene call is untestable without DNA. The length of the CDR3 is 12 residues. CDR1 and CDR2 from the germline V gene are SGDLS and YYNGEE. The CDR3 region is CASSVDEGTIYF. The full variable domain, completed using reference TRBV9 and TRBJ1-3, is DSGVTQTPKHLITATGQRVTLRCSPRSGDLSVYWYQQSLDQGLQFLIQYYNGEERAKGNILERFSAQQFPDLHSELNLSSLELGDSALYFCASSVDEGTIYFGEGSWLTVV.

J is TRBJ2-1 and V is TRBV6-9; the TCRdb call, TRBD1, lacks DNA for checking. The germline V gene encodes CDR1 MNHGY and CDR2 SVAAGI. This CDR3 region has 22 residues. This CDR3 reads CASMAIGTGEGPGLAVWNEQFF.

V gene TRBV20-1 combines with J gene TRBJ2-7; the TCRdb D gene call, TRBD1, has no DNA to confirm it. The length of the CDR3 is 14 residues. CDR1 and CDR2 (germline): DFQATT, SNEGSKA (reference sequence). CDR3 sequence reads: CSARIPGQDYEQYF.

V gene TRBV15 combines with J gene TRBJ2-7; TCRdb names TRBD1, which stays unverified in the absence of DNA. The length of the CDR3 is 13 residues. Germline-derived CDR1 and CDR2 are LNHNV and YYDKDF (reference sequence). The CDR3 is CATSHRGGYEQYF.

The rearrangement links TRBV7-2 to TRBJ1-5. The CDR3 length is 14 residues. In germline, CDR1 is SGHTA, CDR2 FQGNSA. CDR3 loop: CASSWDFSNQPQHF.

The chain employs TRBV25-1 and TRBJ1-2; TCRdb indicates TRBD1, and absent DNA this call remains unverified. Germline values: CDR1 MGHDK, CDR2 SYGVNS. The CDR3 is made up of 14 amino acids. CDR3 protein: CASSETNIPNGYTF.

The chain is built from TRBV7-2 and TRBJ2-2; TCRdb's assignment of TRBD2 cannot be checked, as there is no DNA. This CDR3 region has 17 residues. CDR1 SGHTA and CDR2 FQGNSA come from the germline V gene. CDR3 sequence reads: CASSLGSAGGYTGELFF.

The gene calls are TRBV7-3 and TRBJ2-3; without DNA, the TCRdb call of TRBD2 cannot be checked. There are 16 residues in the CDR3. CDR1 and CDR2 (germline): SGHTA, FQGTGA. CDR3 protein: CASSALAGGPIDTQYF.

V is TRBV5-6 and J is TRBJ2-7; no DNA is available, so the TRBD1 call from TCRdb remains unchecked. Germline V gene sequence: CDR1 SGHDT, CDR2 YYEEEE. This CDR3 has 15 amino acids. The CDR3: CASSSTGNSSYEQYF.

The V and J genes are TRBV7-9 and TRBJ1-1; the D gene TCRdb calls, TRBD1, cannot be checked with no DNA. Germline V gene sequence: CDR1 SEHNR, CDR2 FQNEAQ (reference sequence). The CDR3 length is 16 residues. The CDR3 is CASSTQAGTVNTEAFF.

This chain links TRBV3-1 with TRBJ2-7; TCRdb returns TRBD1, unconfirmable since there is no DNA. Germline V CDR1 and CDR2: LGHDT, YNNKEL (reference sequence). This CDR3 is 14 amino acids long. CDR3 region: CASSHQGVFYEQYF.

This rearrangement joins TRBV7-3 to TRBJ1-1. Germline CDR1 SGHTA, CDR2 FQGTGA. The CDR3 is 13 amino acids. CDR3 residues: CASSSGLDTEAFF. Full variable domain (rest looked up from reference TRBV7-3 and TRBJ1-1): GAGVSQTPSNKVTEKGKYVELRCDPISGHTALYWYRQSLGQGPEFLIYFQGTGAADDSGLPNDRFFAVRPEGSVSTLKIQRTERGDSAVYLCASSSGLDTEAFFGQGTRLTVV.

V usage is TRBV7-2 and J usage is TRBJ2-3; as DNA is missing, the TRBD2 call by TCRdb cannot be tested. The CDR3 is 17 amino acids. Germline-derived CDR1 and CDR2 are SGHTA and FQGNSA. The chain's CDR3 is CASSPAPLAGVIDTQYF.